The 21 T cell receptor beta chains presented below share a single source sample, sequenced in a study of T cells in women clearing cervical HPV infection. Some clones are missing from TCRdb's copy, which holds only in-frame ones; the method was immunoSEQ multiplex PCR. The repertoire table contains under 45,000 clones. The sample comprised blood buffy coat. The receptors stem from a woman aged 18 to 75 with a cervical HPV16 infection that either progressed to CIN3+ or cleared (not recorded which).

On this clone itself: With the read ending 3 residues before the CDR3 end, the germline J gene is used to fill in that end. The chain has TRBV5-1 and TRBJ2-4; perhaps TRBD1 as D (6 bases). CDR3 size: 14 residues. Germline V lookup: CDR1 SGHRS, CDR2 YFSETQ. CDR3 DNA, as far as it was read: TGCGCCAGCAGCCCCAACAGGGAATCCTATGGT. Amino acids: CASSPNRESYG. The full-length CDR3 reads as CASSPNRESYGQYF.

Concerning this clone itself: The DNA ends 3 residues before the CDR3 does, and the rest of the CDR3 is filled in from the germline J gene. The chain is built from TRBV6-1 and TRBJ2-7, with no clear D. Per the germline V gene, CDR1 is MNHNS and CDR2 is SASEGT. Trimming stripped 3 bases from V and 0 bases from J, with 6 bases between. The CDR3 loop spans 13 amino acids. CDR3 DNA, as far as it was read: TGTGCCAGCAGTGAGTATTTCTCCTACGAG. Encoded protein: CASSEYFSYE. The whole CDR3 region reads CASSEYFSYEQYF.

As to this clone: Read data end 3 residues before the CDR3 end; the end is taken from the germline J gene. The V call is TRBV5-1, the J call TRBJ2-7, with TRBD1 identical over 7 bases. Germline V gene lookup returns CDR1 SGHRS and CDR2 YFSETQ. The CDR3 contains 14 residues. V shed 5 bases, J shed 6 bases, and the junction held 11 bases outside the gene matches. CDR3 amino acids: CASSQDSSGGEQYF. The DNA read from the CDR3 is TGCGCCAGCAGTCAGGACTCATCAGGGGGCGAG.

CDR3 residues: CASSLSQGAYNEQFF. Partial CDR3 DNA: TGTGCCAGCAGCTTAAGCCAGGGGGCTTACAATGAG. This sequence joins TRBV7-3 and TRBJ2-1; 8 bases agree with TRBD1. The read finishes 3 residues shy of the CDR3 end, and the germline J gene is used to complete it. The germline CDR1 and CDR2 sequences are SGHTA and FQGTGA. The junction had 3 bases not matched to a gene; V was cut back by 1 base and J by 4 bases. CDR3 length: 15 residues.

CDR3 sequence: CASSSEYDYTF. The CDR3 DNA, read in part, is TGTGCCAGCAGCTCAGAATACGAC. The chain links TRBV7-9 to TRBJ1-2; D is uncertain. The read comes to an end 3 residues before the CDR3 does, leaving the germline J gene to fill in the end. This CDR3 contains 11 residues. Germline CDR1 reads SEHNR; CDR2 reads FQNEAQ (reference sequence). Full variable domain (remainder filled in from reference TRBV7-9 and TRBJ1-2): DTGVSQNPRHKITKRGQNVTFRCDPISEHNRLYWYRQTLGQGPEFLTYFQNEAQLEKSRLLSDRFSAERPKGSFSTLEIQRTEQGDSAMYLCASSSEYDYTFGSGTRLTVV.

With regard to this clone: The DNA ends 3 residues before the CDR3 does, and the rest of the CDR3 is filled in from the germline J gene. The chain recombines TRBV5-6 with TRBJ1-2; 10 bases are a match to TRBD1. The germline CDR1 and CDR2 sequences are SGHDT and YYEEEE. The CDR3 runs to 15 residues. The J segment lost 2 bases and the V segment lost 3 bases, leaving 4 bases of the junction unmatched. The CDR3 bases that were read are TGTGCCAGCAGCTCTCCGGGACAGGGGAACTATGGC. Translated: CASSSPGQGNYG. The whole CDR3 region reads CASSSPGQGNYGYTF. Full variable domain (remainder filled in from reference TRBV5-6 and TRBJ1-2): DAGVTQSPTHLIKTRGQQVTLRCSPKSGHDTVSWYQQALGQGPQFIFQYYEEEERQRGNFPDRFSGHQFPNYSSELNVNALLLGDSALYLCASSSPGQGNYGYTFGSGTRLTVV.

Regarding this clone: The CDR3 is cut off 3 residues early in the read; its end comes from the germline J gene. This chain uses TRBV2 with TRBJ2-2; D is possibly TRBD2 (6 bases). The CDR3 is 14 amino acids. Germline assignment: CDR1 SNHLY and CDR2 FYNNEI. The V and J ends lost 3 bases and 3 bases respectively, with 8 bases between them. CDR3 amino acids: CASSDRRDTGELFF. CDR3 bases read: TGTGCCAGCAGTGACAGGAGGGACACCGGGGAG.

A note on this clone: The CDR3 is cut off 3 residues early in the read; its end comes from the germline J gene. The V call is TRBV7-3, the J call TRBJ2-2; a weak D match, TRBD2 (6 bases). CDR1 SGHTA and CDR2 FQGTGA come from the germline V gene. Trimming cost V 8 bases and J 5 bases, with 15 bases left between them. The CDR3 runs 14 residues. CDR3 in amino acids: CASRLTGVTGELFF. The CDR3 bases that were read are TGTGCCAGCCGCCTTACGGGGGTGACCGGGGAG.

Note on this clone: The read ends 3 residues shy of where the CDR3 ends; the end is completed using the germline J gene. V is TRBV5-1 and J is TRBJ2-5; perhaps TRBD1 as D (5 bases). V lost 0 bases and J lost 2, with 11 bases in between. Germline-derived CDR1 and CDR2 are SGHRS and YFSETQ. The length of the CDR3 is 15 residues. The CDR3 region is CASSLDSGAQETQYF. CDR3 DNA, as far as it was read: TGCGCCAGCAGCTTGGATAGTGGGGCTCAAGAGACC.

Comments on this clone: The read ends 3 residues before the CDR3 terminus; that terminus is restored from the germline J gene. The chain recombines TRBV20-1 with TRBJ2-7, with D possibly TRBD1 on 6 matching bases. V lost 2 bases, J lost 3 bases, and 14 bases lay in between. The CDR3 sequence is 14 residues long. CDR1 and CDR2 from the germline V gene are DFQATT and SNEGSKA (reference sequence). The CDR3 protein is CSARPRQAFYEQYF. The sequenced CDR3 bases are TGCAGTGCTAGACCTAGACAGGCGTTCTACGAG.

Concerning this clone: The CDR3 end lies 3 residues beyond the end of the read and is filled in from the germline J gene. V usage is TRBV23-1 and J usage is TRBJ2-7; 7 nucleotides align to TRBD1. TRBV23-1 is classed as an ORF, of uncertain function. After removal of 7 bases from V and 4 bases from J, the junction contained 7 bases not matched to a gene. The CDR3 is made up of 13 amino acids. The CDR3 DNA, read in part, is TGCGCCAGCACCCTAGACAGGGAATACGAG. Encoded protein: CASTLDREYE. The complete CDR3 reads CASTLDREYEQYF.

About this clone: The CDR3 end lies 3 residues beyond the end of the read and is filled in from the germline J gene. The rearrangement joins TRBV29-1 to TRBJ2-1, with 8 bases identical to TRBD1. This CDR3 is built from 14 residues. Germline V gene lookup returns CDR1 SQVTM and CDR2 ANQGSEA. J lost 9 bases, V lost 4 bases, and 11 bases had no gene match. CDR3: CSVGSAQGAFEQFF. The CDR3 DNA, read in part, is TGCAGCGTTGGCTCGGCGCAGGGGGCATTTGAG.

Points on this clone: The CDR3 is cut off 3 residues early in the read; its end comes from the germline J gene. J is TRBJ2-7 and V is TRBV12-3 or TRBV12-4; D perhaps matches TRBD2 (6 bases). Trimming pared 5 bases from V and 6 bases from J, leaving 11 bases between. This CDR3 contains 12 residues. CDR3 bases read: TGTGCCAGCAGTGCTAGCGTCGTCGAG. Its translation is CASSASVVE. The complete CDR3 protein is CASSASVVEQYF.

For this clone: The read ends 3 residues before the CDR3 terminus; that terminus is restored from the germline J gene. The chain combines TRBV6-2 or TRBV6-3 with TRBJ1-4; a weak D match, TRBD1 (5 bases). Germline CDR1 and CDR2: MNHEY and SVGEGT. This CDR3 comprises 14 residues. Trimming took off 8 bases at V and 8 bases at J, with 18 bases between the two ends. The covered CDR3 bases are TGTGCCAGCCTCTCGAATCCGGGGGGAGAAAAA. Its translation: CASLSNPGGEK. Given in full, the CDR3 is CASLSNPGGEKLFF.

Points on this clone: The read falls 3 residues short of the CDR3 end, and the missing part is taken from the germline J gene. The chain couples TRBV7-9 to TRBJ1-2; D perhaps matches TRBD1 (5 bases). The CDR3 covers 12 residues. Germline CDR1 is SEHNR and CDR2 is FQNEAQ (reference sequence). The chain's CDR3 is CASSLGLDDYTF. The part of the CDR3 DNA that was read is TGTGCCAGCAGCTTGGGACTAGACGAC.

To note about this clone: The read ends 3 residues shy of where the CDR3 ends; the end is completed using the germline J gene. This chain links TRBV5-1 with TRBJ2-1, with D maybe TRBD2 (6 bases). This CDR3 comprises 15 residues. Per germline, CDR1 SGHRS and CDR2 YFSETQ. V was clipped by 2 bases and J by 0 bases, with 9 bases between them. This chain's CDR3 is CASSFGRGSYNEQFF. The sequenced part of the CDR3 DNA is TGCGCCAGCAGCTTCGGGCGGGGCTCCTACAATGAG.

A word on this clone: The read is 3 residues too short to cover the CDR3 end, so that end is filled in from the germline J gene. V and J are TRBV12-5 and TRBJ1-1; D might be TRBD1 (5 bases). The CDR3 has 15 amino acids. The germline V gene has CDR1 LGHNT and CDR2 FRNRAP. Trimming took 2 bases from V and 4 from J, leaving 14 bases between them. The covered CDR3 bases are TGTGCTAGTGGTTTGAAGATCGACAGAGGCACTGAA. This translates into CASGLKIDRGTE. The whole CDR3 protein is CASGLKIDRGTEAFF.

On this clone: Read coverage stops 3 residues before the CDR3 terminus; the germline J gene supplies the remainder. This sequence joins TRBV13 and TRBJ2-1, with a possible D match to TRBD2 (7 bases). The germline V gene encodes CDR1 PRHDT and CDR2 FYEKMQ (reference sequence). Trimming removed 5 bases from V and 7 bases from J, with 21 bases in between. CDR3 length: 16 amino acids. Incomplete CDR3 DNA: TGTGCCAGCAGCCGTACCGGAGATGGGAGGGGGAATGAG. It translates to CASSRTGDGRGNE. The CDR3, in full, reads CASSRTGDGRGNEQFF.

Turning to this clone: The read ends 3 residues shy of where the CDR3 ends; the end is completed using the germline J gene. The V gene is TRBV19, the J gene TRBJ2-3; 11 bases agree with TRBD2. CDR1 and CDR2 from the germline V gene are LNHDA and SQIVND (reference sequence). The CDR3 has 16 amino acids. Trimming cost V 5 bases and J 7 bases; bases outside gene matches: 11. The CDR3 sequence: CASSARLAGTRNTQYF. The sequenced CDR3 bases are TGTGCCAGTAGTGCCAGACTAGCGGGAACCAGAAATACG.

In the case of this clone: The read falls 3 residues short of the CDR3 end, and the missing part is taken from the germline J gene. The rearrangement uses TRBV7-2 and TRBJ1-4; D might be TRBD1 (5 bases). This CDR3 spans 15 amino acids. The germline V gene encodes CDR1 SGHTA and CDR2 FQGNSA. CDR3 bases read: TGTGCCAGCAGCACTGACGGGGGGTTTAAGTCACCA. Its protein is CASSTDGGFKSP. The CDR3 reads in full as CASSTDGGFKSPLFF.

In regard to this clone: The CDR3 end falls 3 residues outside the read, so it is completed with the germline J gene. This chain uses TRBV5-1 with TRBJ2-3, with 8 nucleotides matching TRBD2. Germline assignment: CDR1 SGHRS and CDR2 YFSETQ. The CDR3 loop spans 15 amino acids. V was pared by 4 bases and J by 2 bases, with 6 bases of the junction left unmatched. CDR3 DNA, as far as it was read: TGCGCCAGCAGCACACGGGGGGGAACCACAGATACG. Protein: CASSTRGGTTDT. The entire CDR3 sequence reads CASSTRGGTTDTQYF.